Below are 10 T cell receptor beta chains sequenced from a single sample in a study of blood T cells in healthy people across ages. The use of a sample-barcoded 5' primer and a J-beta primer mix characterized a second PCR of about 7 to 12 cycles. TCRdb reprocessed the 5' RACE reads with MiXCR, giving one entry per CDR3 protein. The sample yields 800,000 to 1,300,000 distinct CDR3 sequences, approximately 25% seen once. The data also belong to a second study, concerning T cells of mothers and their children.

What was sequenced was blood. These TCRs come from a girl aged 2-10 years in good health.

This clonotype was counted only a few times. The CDR3: CASSLFRLAGPNEQFF. Written as DNA, the CDR3 is TGTGCCAGCAGTTTATTTCGTCTAGCGGGTCCCAATGAGCAGTTCTTC. The V gene is TRBV27, the J gene TRBJ2-1; 8 bases line up with TRBD2. CDR3 length equals 16 residues. Germline V gene lookup returns CDR1 MNHEY and CDR2 SMNVEV (reference sequence). The trim removed 1 base at V and 6 bases at J, leaving 8 bases unmatched.

This clonotype turned up a few times. V usage is TRBV27 and J usage is TRBJ2-7, with D tentatively TRBD2 (6 bases). CDR3 length equals 12 residues. CDR1 MNHEY and CDR2 SMNVEV come from the germline V gene (reference sequence). V shed 5 bases and J shed 6 bases, with 11 bases lying between them. The CDR3 bases are TGTGCCAGCAGTCCCGGGACTCTCGAGCAGTACTTC. This translates into CASSPGTLEQYF.

This clonotype was observed a handful of times. The genes are TRBV5-1 and TRBJ1-3; possibly TRBD1 for D (6 bases). The CDR3 is 16 amino acids. V lost 1 base to trimming and J lost 7 bases, with 18 bases between them. Germline-derived CDR1 and CDR2 are SGHRS and YFSETQ. CDR3 DNA: TGCGCCAGCAGCTTGACCGGGACACCGAACGGGAACACCATATATTTT. It encodes CASSLTGTPNGNTIYF.

The chain recombines TRBV23-1 with TRBJ1-5; D gene uncertain. TRBV23-1 is assigned to the ORF class and has an uncertain function. The CDR3 runs to 9 residues. The V gene lost 6 bases and the J gene lost 10 bases, with 4 bases spanning the gap. DNA for the CDR3: TGCGCCAGCAGCCCTCCCCAGCATTTT. It codes for CASSPPQHF.

This clonotype was counted between two and nine times. The chain joins TRBV7-2 to TRBJ1-1, with D uncertain. Germline-derived CDR1 and CDR2 are SGHTA and FQGNSA. V lost 1 base and J 3 bases, leaving 12 bases between the germline ends. This CDR3 has 15 amino acids. CDR3 DNA sequence: TGTGCCAGCAGCTTAGTTGGGTCCCCGGACACTGAAGCTTTCTTT. It is translated as CASSLVGSPDTEAFF.

The chain is built from TRBV6-6 and TRBJ1-1, with a possible D match to TRBD1 (5 bases). The length of the CDR3 is 15 residues. The germline gives CDR1 MNHNY, CDR2 SVGAGI (reference sequence). Trimming took off 2 bases at V and 4 bases at J, with 14 bases between the two ends. CDR3 loop: CASSYPAGESTEAFF. CDR3 DNA: TGTGCCAGCAGTTACCCAGCGGGGGAATCCACTGAAGCTTTCTTT.

The CDR3 DNA reads as TGTGCCAGCAGTTTAGCGAAGGATGAAGCTTTCTTT. Translated: CASSLAKDEAFF. The J gene is TRBJ1-1, the V gene TRBV12-3 or TRBV12-4; D not certain. V dropped 0 bases and J dropped 7 bases, with 6 bases sitting between them. The CDR3 has 12 residues.

This clonotype showed up many times. The chain recombines TRBV3-1 with TRBJ2-3; D is uncertain. V was shortened by 3 bases and J by 0 bases, with 1 base between the two germline ends. The CDR3 extends over 12 amino acids. Germline-derived CDR1 and CDR2 are LGHDT and YNNKEL (reference sequence). Here the CDR3 DNA reads TGTGCCAGCAGCCAGAGCACAGATACGCAGTATTTT. Protein: CASSQSTDTQYF.

The rearrangement uses TRBV2 and TRBJ2-2; 8 bases line up with TRBD2. V shed 7 bases, J shed 4 bases, and the junction held 11 bases outside the gene matches. Germline V CDR1 and CDR2: SNHLY, FYNNEI. CDR3 length: 16 amino acids. CDR3 coding DNA: TGTGCCAGCACCGGGCTAGCAGCGGGGGTCACCGGGGAGCTGTTTTTT. This codes for CASTGLAAGVTGELFF. The full variable domain, rest sourced from reference TRBV2 and TRBJ2-2, is EPEVTQTPSHQVTQMGQEVILRCVPISNHLYFYWYRQILGQKVEFLVSFYNNEISEKSEIFDDQFSVERPDGSNFTLKIRSTKLEDSAMYFCASTGLAAGVTGELFFGEGSRLTVL.

This clonotype appeared a few times. V usage is TRBV6-1 and J usage is TRBJ1-4, with 8 nucleotides matching TRBD1. The CDR3 is 14 amino acids. J was trimmed by 7 bases and V by 5 bases; bases with no gene match: 6. Germline CDR1 is MNHNS and CDR2 is SASEGT. CDR3 protein: CASSSRTGSEKLFF. The CDR3 DNA follows: TGTGCCAGCAGTTCAAGGACAGGGAGTGAAAAACTGTTTTTT.